This T cell receptor beta chain stems from a study of blood T cell repertoires in COVID-19. This CDR3 is built from 14 residues. Germline CDR1 and CDR2: MNHEY and SVGAGI. V lost 0 bases and J 5 bases, leaving 11 bases between the germline ends. The assay was immunoSEQ multiplex PCR, and TCRdb's table has in-frame clones only and misses some. The sample yields 200,000 to 250,000 clones, 70% to 90% seen once. V and J are TRBV6-5 and TRBJ2-7, with D tentatively TRBD2 (5 bases). Sequences were obtained from PBMCs or T cells enriched from blood (not recorded which). The clonotype originates from a man aged 40-49 years who had recovered from COVID-19. CDR3 residues: CASSYSGSADEQYF. CDR3 in DNA: TGTGCCAGCAGTTACTCAGGGAGTGCGGACGAGCAGTACTTC.